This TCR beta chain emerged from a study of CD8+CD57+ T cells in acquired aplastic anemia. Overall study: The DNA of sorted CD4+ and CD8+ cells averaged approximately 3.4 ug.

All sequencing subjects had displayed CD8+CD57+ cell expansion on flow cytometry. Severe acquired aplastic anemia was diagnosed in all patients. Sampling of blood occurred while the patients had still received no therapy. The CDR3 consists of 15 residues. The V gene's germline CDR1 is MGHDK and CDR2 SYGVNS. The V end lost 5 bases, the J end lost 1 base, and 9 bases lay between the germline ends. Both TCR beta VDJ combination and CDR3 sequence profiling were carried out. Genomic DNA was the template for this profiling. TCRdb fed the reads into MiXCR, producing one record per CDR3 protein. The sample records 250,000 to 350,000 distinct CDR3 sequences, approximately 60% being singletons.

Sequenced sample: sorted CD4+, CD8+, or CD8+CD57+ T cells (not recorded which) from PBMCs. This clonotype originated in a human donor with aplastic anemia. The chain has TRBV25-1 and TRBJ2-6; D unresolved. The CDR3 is CASSFYGSGANVLTF. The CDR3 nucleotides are TGTGCCAGCAGTTTTTACGGTTCTGGGGCCAACGTCCTGACTTTC.